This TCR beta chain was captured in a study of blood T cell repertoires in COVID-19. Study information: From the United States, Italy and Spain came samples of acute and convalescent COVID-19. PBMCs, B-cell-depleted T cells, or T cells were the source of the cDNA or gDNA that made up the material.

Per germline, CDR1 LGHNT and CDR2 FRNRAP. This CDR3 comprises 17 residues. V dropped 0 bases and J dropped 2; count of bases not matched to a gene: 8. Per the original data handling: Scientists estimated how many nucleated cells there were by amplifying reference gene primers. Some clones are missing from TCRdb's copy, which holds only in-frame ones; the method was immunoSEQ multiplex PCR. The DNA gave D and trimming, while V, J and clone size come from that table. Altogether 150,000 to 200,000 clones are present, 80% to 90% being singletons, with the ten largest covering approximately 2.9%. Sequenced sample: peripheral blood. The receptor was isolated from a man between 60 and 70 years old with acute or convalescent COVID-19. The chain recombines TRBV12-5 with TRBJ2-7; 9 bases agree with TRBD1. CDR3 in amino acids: CASGLVSRDRDPYEQYF. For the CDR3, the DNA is TGTGCTAGTGGTTTGGTATCCCGGGACAGGGACCCCTACGAGCAGTACTTC.